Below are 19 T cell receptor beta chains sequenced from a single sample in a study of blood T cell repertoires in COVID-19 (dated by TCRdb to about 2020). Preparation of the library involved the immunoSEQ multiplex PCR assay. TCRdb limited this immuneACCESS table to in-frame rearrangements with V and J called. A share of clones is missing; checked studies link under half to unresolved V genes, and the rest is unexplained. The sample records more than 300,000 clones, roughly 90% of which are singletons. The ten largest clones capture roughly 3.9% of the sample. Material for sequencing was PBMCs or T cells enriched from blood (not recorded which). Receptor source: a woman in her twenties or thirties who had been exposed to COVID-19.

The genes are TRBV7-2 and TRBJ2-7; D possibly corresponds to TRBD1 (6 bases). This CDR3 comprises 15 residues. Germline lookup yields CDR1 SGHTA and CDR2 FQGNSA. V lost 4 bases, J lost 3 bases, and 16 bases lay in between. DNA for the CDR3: TGTGCCAGCAGCTCCAGTCAGGGGTCTAGCTACGAGCAGTACTTC. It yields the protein CASSSSQGSSYEQYF.

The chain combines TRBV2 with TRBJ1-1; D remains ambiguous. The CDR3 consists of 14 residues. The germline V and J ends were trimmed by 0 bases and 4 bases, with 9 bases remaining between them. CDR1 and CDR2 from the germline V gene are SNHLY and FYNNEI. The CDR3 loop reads CASSEATGITEAFF. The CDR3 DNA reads TGTGCCAGCAGTGAAGCAACGGGGATCACTGAAGCTTTCTTT.

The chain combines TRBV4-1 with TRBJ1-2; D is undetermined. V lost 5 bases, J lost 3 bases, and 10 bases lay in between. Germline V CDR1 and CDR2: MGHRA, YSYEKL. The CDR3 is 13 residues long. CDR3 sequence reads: CASSALKDYGYTF. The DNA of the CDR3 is TGCGCCAGCAGCGCACTAAAGGACTATGGCTACACCTTC.

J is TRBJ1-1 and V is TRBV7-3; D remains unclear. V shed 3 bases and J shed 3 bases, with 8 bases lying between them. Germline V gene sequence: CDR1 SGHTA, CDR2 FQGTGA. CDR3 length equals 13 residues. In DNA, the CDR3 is TGTGCCAGCAGCTTGACCGCGGACACTGAAGCTTTCTTT. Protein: CASSLTADTEAFF.

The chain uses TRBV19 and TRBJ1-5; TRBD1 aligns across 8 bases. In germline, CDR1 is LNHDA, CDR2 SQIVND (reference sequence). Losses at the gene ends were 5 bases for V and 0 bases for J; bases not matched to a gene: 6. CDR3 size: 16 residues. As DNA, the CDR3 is TGTGCCAGTAGTCACCGACAGGGGAATAGCAATCAGCCCCAGCATTTT. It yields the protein CASSHRQGNSNQPQHF.

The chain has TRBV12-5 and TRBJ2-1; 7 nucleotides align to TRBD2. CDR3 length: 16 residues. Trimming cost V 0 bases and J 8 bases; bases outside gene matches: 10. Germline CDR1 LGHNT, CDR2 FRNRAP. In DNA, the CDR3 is TGTGCTAGTGGTTTGGTAATAGCGGGTGAGGTCGATGAGCAGTTCTTC. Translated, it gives CASGLVIAGEVDEQFF.

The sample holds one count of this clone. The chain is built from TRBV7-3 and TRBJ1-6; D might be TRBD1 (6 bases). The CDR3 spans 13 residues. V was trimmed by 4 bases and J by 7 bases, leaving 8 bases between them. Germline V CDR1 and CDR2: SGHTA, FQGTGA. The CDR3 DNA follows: TGTGCCAGCAGCTCAGACAGGAATTCACCCCTCCACTTT. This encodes CASSSDRNSPLHF. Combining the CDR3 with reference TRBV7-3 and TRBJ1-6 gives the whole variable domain GAGVSQTPSNKVTEKGKYVELRCDPISGHTALYWYRQSLGQGPEFLIYFQGTGAADDSGLPNDRFFAVRPEGSVSTLKIQRTERGDSAVYLCASSSDRNSPLHFGNGTRLTVT.

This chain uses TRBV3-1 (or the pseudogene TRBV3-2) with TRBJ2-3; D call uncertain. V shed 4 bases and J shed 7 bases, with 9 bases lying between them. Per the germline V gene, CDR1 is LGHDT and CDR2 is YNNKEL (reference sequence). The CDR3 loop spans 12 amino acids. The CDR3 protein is CASSLSRNTQYF. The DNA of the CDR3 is TGTGCCAGCAGCCTTTCGCGGAATACGCAGTATTTT.

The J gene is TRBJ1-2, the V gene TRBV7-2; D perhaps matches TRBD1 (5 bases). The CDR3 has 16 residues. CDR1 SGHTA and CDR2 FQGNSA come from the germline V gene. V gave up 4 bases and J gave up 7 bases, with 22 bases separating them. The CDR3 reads CASSSPGDRIYSGYTF. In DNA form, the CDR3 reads TGTGCCAGCAGCTCACCGGGTGACAGAATATACAGTGGCTACACCTTC.

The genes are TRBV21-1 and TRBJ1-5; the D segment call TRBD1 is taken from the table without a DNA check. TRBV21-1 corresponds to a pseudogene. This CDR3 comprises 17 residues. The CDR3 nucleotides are TGTGCCAGCAGCAAAATAGTTCAGGGGGTTGGCAATCAGCCCCAGCATTTT. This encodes CASSKIVQGVGNQPQHF.

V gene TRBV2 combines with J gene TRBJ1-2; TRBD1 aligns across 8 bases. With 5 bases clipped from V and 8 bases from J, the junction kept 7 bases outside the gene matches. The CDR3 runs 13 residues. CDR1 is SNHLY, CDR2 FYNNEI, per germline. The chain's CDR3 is CASSPGQGRGYTF. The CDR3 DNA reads TGTGCCAGCAGTCCCGGACAGGGCCGCGGCTACACCTTC.

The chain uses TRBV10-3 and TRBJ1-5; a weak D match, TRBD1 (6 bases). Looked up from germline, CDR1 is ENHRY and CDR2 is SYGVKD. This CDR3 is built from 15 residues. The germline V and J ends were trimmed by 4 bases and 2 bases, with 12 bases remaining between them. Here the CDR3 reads CAISVSGVRNQPQHF. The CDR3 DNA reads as TGTGCCATCAGTGTCTCAGGGGTGCGCAATCAGCCCCAGCATTTT.

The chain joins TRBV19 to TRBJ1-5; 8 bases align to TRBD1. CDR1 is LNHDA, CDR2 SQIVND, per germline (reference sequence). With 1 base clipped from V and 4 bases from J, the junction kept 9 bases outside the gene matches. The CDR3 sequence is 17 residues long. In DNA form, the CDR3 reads TGTGCCAGTAGTATAGCAGGACAGGGACTAGCAAATCAGCCCCAGCATTTT. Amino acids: CASSIAGQGLANQPQHF.

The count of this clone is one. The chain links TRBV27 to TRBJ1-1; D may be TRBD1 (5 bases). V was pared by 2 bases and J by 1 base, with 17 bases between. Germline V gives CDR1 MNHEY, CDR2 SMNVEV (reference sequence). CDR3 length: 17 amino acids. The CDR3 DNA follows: TGTGCCAGCAGTTTACACATCCGCCCGACAGAGAACACTGAAGCTTTCTTT. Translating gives CASSLHIRPTENTEAFF.

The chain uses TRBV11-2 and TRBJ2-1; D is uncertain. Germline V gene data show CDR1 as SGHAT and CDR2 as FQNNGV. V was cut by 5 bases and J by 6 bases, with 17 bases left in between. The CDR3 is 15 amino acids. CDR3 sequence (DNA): TGTGCCAGCAGCCAGCCCCGGGTACGTCCCAATGAGCAGTTCTTC. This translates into CASSQPRVRPNEQFF.

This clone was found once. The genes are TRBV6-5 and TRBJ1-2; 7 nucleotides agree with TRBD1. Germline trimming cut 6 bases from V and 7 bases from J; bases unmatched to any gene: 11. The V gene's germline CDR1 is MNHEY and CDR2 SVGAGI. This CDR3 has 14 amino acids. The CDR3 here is CASRPIDREAGYTF. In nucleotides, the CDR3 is TGTGCCAGCAGACCCATAGACAGGGAGGCTGGCTACACCTTC.

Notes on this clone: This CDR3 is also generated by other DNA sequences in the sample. CDR3 loop: CASSLSGGGTEAFF. CDR3 nucleotides: TGCGCCAGCAGCTTGTCTGGGGGCGGCACTGAAGCTTTCTTT. V is TRBV5-1 and J is TRBJ1-1; a weak D match, TRBD1 (6 bases). The CDR3 is 14 amino acids. V shed 1 base and J shed 4 bases, with 11 bases lying between them. Germline assignment: CDR1 SGHRS and CDR2 YFSETQ.

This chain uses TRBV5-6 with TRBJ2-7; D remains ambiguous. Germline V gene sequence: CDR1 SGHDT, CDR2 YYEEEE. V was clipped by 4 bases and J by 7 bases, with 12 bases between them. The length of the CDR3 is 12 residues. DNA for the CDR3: TGTGCCAGCAGCCTCATGACGAGGGAGCAGTACTTC. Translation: CASSLMTREQYF.

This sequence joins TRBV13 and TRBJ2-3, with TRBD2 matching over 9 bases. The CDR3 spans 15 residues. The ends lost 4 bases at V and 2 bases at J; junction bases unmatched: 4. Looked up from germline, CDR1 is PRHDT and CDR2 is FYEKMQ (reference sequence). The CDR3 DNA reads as TGTGCCAGCAGCTCAGCGGGGGGAGTCACAGATACGCAGTATTTT. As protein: CASSSAGGVTDTQYF.